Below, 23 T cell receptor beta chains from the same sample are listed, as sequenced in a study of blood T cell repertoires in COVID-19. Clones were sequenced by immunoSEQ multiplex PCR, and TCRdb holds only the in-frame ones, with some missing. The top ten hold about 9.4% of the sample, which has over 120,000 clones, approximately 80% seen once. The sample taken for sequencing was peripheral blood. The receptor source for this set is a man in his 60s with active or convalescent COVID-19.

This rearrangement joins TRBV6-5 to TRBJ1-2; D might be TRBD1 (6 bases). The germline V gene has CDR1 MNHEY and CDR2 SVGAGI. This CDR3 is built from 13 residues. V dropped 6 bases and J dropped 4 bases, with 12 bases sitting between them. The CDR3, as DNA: TGTGCCAGCAGGGACGGGACACTCTATGGCTACACCTTC. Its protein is CASRDGTLYGYTF.

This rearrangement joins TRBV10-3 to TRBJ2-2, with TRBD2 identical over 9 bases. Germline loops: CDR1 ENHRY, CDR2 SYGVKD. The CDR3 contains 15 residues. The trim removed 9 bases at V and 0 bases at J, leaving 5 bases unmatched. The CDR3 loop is CAIRGGVSNTGELFF. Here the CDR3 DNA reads TGTGCCATTCGCGGGGGGGTTTCGAACACCGGGGAGCTGTTTTTT.

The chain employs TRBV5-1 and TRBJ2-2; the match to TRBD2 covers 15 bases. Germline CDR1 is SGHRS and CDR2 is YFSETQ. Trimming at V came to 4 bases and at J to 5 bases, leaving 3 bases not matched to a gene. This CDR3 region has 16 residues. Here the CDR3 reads CASSLGTSGGTGELFF. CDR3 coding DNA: TGCGCCAGCAGCCTCGGGACTAGCGGGGGGACCGGGGAGCTGTTTTTT.

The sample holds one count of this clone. This chain's CDR3 is CASSPPGTSGGGGTQYF. The CDR3 region has the DNA TGTGCCAGCTCACCACCTGGGACTAGCGGGGGTGGAGGTACGCAGTATTTT. The chain couples TRBV18 to TRBJ2-3; 14 nucleotides line up with TRBD2. CDR1 KGHSH and CDR2 LQKENI come from the germline V gene. There are 17 residues in the CDR3. Germline trimming cut 0 bases from V and 8 bases from J; bases unmatched to any gene: 7.

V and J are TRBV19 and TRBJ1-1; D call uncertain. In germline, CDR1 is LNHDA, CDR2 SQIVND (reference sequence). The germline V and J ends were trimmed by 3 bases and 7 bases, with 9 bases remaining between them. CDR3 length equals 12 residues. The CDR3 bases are TGTGCCAGTAGTATTATCGGGGTTGAAGCTTTCTTT. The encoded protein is CASSIIGVEAFF.

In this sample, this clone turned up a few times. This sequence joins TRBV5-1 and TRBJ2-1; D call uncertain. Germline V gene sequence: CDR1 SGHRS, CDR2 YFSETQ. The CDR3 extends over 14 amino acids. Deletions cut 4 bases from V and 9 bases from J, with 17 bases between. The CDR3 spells CASSRNRDIGEQFF. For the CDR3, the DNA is TGCGCCAGCAGCCGAAACAGAGATATTGGTGAGCAGTTCTTC.

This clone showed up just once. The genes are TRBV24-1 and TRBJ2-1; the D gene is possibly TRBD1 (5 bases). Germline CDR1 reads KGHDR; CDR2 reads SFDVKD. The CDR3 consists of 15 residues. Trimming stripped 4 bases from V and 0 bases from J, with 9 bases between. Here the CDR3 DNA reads TGTGCCACCAGTGAACCAGGGAACTCCTACAATGAGCAGTTCTTC. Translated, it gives CATSEPGNSYNEQFF.

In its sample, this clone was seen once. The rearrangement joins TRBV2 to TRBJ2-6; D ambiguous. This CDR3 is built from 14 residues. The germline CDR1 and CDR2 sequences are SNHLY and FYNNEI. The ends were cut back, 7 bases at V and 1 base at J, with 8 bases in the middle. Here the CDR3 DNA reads TGTGCCAGCAACGGTCGGTCTGGGGCCAACGTCCTGACTTTC. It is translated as CASNGRSGANVLTF. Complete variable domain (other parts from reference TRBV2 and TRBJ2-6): EPEVTQTPSHQVTQMGQEVILRCVPISNHLYFYWYRQILGQKVEFLVSFYNNEISEKSEIFDDQFSVERPDGSNFTLKIRSTKLEDSAMYFCASNGRSGANVLTFGAGSRLTVL.

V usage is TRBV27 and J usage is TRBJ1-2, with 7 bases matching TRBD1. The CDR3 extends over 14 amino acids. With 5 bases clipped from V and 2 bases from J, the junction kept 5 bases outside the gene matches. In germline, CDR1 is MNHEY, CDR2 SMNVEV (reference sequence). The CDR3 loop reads CASSEGGQNYGYTF. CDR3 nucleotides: TGTGCCAGCAGTGAGGGGGGACAGAACTATGGCTACACCTTC.

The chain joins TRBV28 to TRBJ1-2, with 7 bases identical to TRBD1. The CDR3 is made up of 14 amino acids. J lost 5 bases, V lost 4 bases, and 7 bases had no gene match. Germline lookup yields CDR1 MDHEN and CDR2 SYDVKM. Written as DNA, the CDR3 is TGTGCCAGCAGTTGGGGGGACAGTGGATATGGCTACACCTTC. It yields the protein CASSWGDSGYGYTF.

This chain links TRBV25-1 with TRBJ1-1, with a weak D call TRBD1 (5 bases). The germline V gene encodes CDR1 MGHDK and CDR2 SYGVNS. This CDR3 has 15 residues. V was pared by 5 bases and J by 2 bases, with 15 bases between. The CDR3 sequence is CASSSFGDSNTEAFF. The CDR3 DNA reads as TGTGCCAGCAGTTCTTTCGGAGACAGCAACACTGAAGCTTTCTTT.

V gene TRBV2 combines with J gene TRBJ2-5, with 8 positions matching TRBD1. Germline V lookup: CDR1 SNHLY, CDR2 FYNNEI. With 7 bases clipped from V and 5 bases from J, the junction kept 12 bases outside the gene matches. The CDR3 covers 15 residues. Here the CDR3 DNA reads TGTGCCAGCACTCCCCTGGTATCAGGGGGCGAGACCCAGTACTTC. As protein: CASTPLVSGGETQYF.

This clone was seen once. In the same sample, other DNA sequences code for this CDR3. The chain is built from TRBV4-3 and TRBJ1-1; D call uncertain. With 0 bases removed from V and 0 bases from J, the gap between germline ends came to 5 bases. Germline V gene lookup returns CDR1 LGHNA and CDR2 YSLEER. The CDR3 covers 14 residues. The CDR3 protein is CASSQDSMNTEAFF. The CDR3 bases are TGCGCCAGCAGCCAAGATTCTATGAACACTGAAGCTTTCTTT.

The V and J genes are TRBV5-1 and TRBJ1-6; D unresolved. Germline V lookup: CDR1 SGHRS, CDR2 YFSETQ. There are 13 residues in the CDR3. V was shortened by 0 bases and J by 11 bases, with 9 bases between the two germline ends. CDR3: CASSLDSRTPLHF. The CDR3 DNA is TGCGCCAGCAGCTTGGACAGTCGAACACCCCTCCACTTT.

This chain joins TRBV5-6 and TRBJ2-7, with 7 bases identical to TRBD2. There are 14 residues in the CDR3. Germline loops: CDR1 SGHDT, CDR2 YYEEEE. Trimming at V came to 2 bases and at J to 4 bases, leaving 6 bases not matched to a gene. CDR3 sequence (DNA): TGTGCCAGCAGCTTCCTAGCGGACTTATACGAGCAGTACTTC. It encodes CASSFLADLYEQYF.

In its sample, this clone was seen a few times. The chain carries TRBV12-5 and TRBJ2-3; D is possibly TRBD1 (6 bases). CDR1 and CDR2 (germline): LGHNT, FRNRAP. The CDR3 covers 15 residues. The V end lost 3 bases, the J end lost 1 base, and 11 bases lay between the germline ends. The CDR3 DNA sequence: TGTGCTAGTGGTTTCTGGGGGCCGGGCACAGATACGCAGTATTTT. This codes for CASGFWGPGTDTQYF.

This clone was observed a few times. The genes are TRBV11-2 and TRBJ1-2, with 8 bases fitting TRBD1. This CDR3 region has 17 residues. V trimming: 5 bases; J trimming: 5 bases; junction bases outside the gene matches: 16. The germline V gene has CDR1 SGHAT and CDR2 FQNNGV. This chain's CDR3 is CASSPSAGQGYIYGYTF. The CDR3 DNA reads TGTGCCAGCAGCCCCTCTGCAGGACAGGGTTACATATATGGCTACACCTTC.

In nucleotides, the CDR3 is TGTGCCAGTATTTACAGGGAAGGCTATGGCTACACCTTC. This encodes CASIYREGYGYTF. This chain uses TRBV19 with TRBJ1-2; the D gene is possibly TRBD1 (6 bases). Per germline, CDR1 LNHDA and CDR2 SQIVND (reference sequence). The V end was cut by 7 bases, the J end by 4 bases, with 13 bases between. This CDR3 spans 13 amino acids. The variable domain in full, with the rest retrieved from reference TRBV19 and TRBJ1-2, is DGGITQSPKYLFRKEGQNVTLSCEQNLNHDAMYWYRQDPGQGLRLIYYSQIVNDFQKGDIAEGYSVSREKKESFPLTVTSAQKNPTAFYLCASIYREGYGYTFGSGTRLTVV.

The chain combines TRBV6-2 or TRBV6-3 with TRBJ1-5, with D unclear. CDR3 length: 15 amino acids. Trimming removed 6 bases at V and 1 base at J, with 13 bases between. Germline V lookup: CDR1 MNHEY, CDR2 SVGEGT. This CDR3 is CASSDPGASNQPQHF. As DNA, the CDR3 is TGTGCCAGCAGCGACCCAGGTGCGAGCAATCAGCCCCAGCATTTT.

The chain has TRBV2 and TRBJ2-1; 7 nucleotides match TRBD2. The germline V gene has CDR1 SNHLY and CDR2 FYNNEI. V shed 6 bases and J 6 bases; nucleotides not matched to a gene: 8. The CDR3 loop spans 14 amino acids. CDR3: CASSLTGGSNEQFF. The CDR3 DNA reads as TGTGCCAGCAGCTTGACGGGGGGATCCAATGAGCAGTTCTTC.

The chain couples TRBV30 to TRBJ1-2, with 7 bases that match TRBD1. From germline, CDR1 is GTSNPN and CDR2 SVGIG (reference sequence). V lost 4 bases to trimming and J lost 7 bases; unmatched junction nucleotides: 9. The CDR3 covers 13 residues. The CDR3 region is CAWKPDRVGGYTF. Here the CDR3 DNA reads TGTGCCTGGAAACCCGACAGGGTGGGTGGCTACACCTTC. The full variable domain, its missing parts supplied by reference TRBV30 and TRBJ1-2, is SQTIHQWPATLVQPVGSPLSLECTVEGTSNPNLYWYRQAAGRGLQLLFYSVGIGQISSEVPQNLSASRPQDRQFILSSKKLLLSDSGFYLCAWKPDRVGGYTFGSGTRLTVV.

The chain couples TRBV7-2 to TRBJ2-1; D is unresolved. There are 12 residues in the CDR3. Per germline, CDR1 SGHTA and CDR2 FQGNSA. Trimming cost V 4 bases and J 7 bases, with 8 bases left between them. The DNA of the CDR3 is TGTGCCAGCAGCTCCTTGACTAATGAGCAGTTCTTC. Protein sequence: CASSSLTNEQFF.

The CDR3 here is CASSPGLAGFNEQFF. For the CDR3, the DNA is TGTGCCAGCAGTCCGGGACTAGCGGGATTCAATGAGCAGTTCTTC. J is TRBJ2-1 and V is TRBV25-1, with 13 bases aligning to TRBD2. Germline V CDR1 and CDR2: MGHDK, SYGVNS. V shed 5 bases and J 6 bases; nucleotides not matched to a gene: 4. The CDR3 extends over 15 amino acids. The entire variable domain, with the rest obtained from reference TRBV25-1 and TRBJ2-1, is as follows: EADIYQTPRYLVIGTGKKITLECSQTMGHDKMYWYQQDPGMELHLIHYSYGVNSTEKGDLSSESTVSRIRTEHFPLTLESARPSHTSQYLCASSPGLAGFNEQFFGPGTRLTVL.